This TCR beta chain was sequenced in a study of T cell responses to AZD1222 COVID-19 vaccine. Study results and limitations: Once two AZD1222 doses were given, Spike-specific TCR breadth and depth went up. Most donors were white British and more were female, and clonal diversity was possibly underestimated. No repertoire was sampled before or during the peak T cell response, only after it. Baseline serostatus was positive in only six AZD1222 recipients.

Comments on this clone: Its antigen is as yet unknown.

The repertoire was sequenced with immunoSEQ multiplex PCR; TCRdb's copy has only in-frame clones and lacks some. The sample carries 200,000 to 250,000 clones, about 93% recorded once. This CDR3 contains 15 residues. The germline V gene has CDR1 SGHRS and CDR2 YFSETQ. Trimming removed 1 base at V and 4 bases at J, with 11 bases between. The input for sequencing was peripheral blood, taken on day 0 of MenACWY control vaccination. The sequence was obtained from an adult in good health. The chain recombines TRBV5-1 with TRBJ1-4, with D unresolved. CDR3 nucleotide sequence: TGCGCCAGCAGCTTGAGGACGGGCGGTAATGAAAAACTGTTTTTT. Its translation: CASSLRTGGNEKLFF.